This is a list of T cell receptor beta chains from one sample in a study of control samples from healthy donors and cancer patients. Clones were read by immunoSEQ multiplex PCR, and TCRdb kept only the in-frame ones, dropping some. The table lists 150,000 to 200,000 clones, under 96% of them singletons. The sequenced sample was blood. Every receptor here comes from a woman aged 25 to 39 in good health. Both conserved end residues are part of each CDR3. D genes are given only for firm matches. Size is omitted from some rows. Given values are once, few, many or a class for expanded clones.

D: .; J: TRBJ1-2; V: TRBV10-3; size: .; DNA: TGTGCCAACCGGGAGGGGGGCGACTATGGCTACACCTTC; CDR3: CANREGGDYGYTF
D: TRBD2; J: TRBJ2-1; V: TRBV19; size: .; DNA: TGTGCCAGTATGGGACTAGCCTACAATGAGCAGTTCTTC; CDR3: CASMGLAYNEQFF
D: TRBD1; J: TRBJ2-5; V: TRBV7-8; size: .; DNA: TGTGCCAGCAGCCCGGGACAGGGGGCGCTCCCCCAAGAGACCCAGTACTTC; CDR3: CASSPGQGALPQETQYF
D: .; J: TRBJ1-5; V: TRBV28; size: .; DNA: TGTGCCAGCAGACAGATCACCGGGACCTCGCATCAGCCCCAGCATTTT; CDR3: CASRQITGTSHQPQHF
D: .; J: TRBJ2-3; V: TRBV4-1; size: .; DNA: TGCGCCAGCAGCCAAGTCGTTCCCGATACGCAGTATTTT; CDR3: CASSQVVPDTQYF
D: .; J: TRBJ2-7; V: TRBV19; size: .; DNA: TGTGCCAGTAGTGAAGAAGCTTTGTACTACGAGCAGTACTTC; CDR3: CASSEEALYYEQYF
D: TRBD1; J: TRBJ2-2; V: TRBV28; size: .; DNA: TGTGCCAGCAGTTTATTTACAGGGGTGACCGGGGAGCTGTTTTTT; CDR3: CASSLFTGVTGELFF
D: .; J: TRBJ2-5; V: TRBV5-1; size: .; DNA: TGCGCCAGCAGTTGGGGACAAGAGACCCAGTACTTC; CDR3: CASSWGQETQYF
D: .; J: TRBJ2-1; V: TRBV28; size: .; DNA: TGTGCCAGCAGTTTAGAGGGAACCTCTTCATTCAATGAGCAGTTCTTC; CDR3: CASSLEGTSSFNEQFF
D: .; J: TRBJ2-7; V: TRBV6-5; size: .; DNA: TGTGCCAGCAGTTACGGGCGGGCAGGGAACTACGAGCAGTACTTC; CDR3: CASSYGRAGNYEQYF
D: .; J: TRBJ2-1; V: TRBV7-6; size: .; DNA: TGTGCCAGCAGCTTACTGCCCGGCGCCTACAATGAGCAGTTCTTC; CDR3: CASSLLPGAYNEQFF
D: .; J: TRBJ2-7; V: TRBV7-9; size: .; DNA: TGTGCCAGCAGCTTAGTGACAGCTGGCGAGCAGTACTTC; CDR3: CASSLVTAGEQYF
D: .; J: TRBJ1-2; V: TRBV3-1/TRBV3-2; size: .; DNA: TGTGCCAGCAGCCACCGGGACATTCTTGGCGGCTACACCTTC; CDR3: CASSHRDILGGYTF
D: .; J: TRBJ1-1; V: TRBV3-1/TRBV3-2; size: .; DNA: TGTGCCAGCAGCCAATGGAACACTGAAGCTTTCTTT; CDR3: CASSQWNTEAFF
D: .; J: TRBJ2-7; V: TRBV12-3/TRBV12-4; size: .; DNA: TGTGCCAGCAGTTTCGGCCTGCTCGGCGAGCAGTACTTC; CDR3: CASSFGLLGEQYF
D: .; J: TRBJ2-2; V: TRBV12-5; size: .; DNA: TGTGCTAGCCGGGAAAGAAGCACCGGGGAGCTGTTTTTT; CDR3: CASRERSTGELFF
D: .; J: TRBJ2-1; V: TRBV7-6; size: .; DNA: TGTGCCAGCAGCTTGTACAGGTACAATGAGCAGTTCTTC; CDR3: CASSLYRYNEQFF
D: .; J: TRBJ2-1; V: TRBV5-1; size: few; DNA: TGCGCCAGCAGCCCGGACTACAATGAGCAGTTCTTC; CDR3: CASSPDYNEQFF
D: .; J: TRBJ1-2; V: TRBV3-1/TRBV3-2; size: once; DNA: TGTGCCAGCAGCCAAAAAGGCAGGAACTATGGCTACACCTTC; CDR3: CASSQKGRNYGYTF
D: .; J: TRBJ1-5; V: TRBV5-1; size: .; DNA: TGCGCCAGCAGCTTGGCCCCTCTAGGAAGCAATCAGCCCCAGCATTTT; CDR3: CASSLAPLGSNQPQHF
D: TRBD2; J: TRBJ2-5; V: TRBV3-1/TRBV3-2; size: once; DNA: TGTGCCAGCAGCCAAGGTGTGGGGGGGGAGACCCAGTACTTC; CDR3: CASSQGVGGETQYF
D: .; J: TRBJ1-2; V: TRBV2; size: .; DNA: TGTGCCAGCAGTCTATTCAGGGCCTCAGGGTATGGCTACACCTTC; CDR3: CASSLFRASGYGYTF
D: .; J: TRBJ2-7; V: TRBV3-1/TRBV3-2; size: .; DNA: TGTGCCAGCAGCCAGGGCCCAGGACTATCCTACGAGCAGTACTTC; CDR3: CASSQGPGLSYEQYF
D: .; J: TRBJ2-1; V: TRBV15; size: .; DNA: TGTGCCACCAGCAGGTGGGGGGCGCAGGACAATGAGCAGTTCTTC; CDR3: CATSRWGAQDNEQFF
D: TRBD1; J: TRBJ1-4; V: TRBV11-2; size: .; DNA: TGTGCCAGCAGCTTAGCCCCGGGACAGGGAGCTACTAATGAAAAACTGTTTTTT; CDR3: CASSLAPGQGATNEKLFF
D: TRBD1; J: TRBJ2-7; V: TRBV5-4; size: .; DNA: TGTGCCAGCAGCCCAGAGCGTGGACAGGGGTATTACGAGCAGTACTTC; CDR3: CASSPERGQGYYEQYF
D: .; J: TRBJ1-2; V: TRBV18; size: .; DNA: TGTGCCAGCTCACGTGCAGGTGTCATGAGCTATGGCTACACCTTC; CDR3: CASSRAGVMSYGYTF
D: TRBD2; J: TRBJ2-1; V: TRBV27; size: .; DNA: TGTGCCAGCAGCCGTCCCCGCGGGAGCACCTACAATGAGCAGTTCTTC; CDR3: CASSRPRGSTYNEQFF
D: TRBD1; J: TRBJ2-5; V: TRBV7-9; size: once; DNA: TGTGCCAGCAGCTTAGTGACAGGGGGCCAAGAGACCCAGTACTTC; CDR3: CASSLVTGGQETQYF
D: .; J: TRBJ1-3; V: TRBV9; size: .; DNA: TGTGCCAGCAGCGTAGCGTCGGGAGGTGGGCACGGAAACACCATATATTTT; CDR3: CASSVASGGGHGNTIYF
D: TRBD1; J: TRBJ1-6; V: TRBV6-1; size: .; DNA: TGTGCCAGCAGTGAAGCCGCCTGGACAGGGTTCAATTCACCCCTCCACTTT; CDR3: CASSEAAWTGFNSPLHF
D: TRBD1; J: TRBJ1-2; V: TRBV28; size: .; DNA: TGTGCCAGCATCCCGAGAGGGACAGGGATTAACTATGGCTACACCTTC; CDR3: CASIPRGTGINYGYTF
D: .; J: TRBJ2-1; V: TRBV5-1; size: .; DNA: TGCGCCAGCAGCAGCCGGGACTCCAACTCCTACAATGAGCAGTTCTTC; CDR3: CASSSRDSNSYNEQFF
D: .; J: TRBJ1-2; V: TRBV28; size: .; DNA: TGTGCCAGCAGGGTACCGGGATACGGCTACACCTTC; CDR3: CASRVPGYGYTF
D: .; J: TRBJ2-2; V: TRBV5-8; size: once; DNA: TGTGCCAGCAGCACGGGAATCATCAGGGGCACCGGGGAGCTGTTTTTT; CDR3: CASSTGIIRGTGELFF
D: .; J: TRBJ2-3; V: TRBV9; size: .; DNA: TGTGCCAGCAGCGTAGAGCCGACTGTCGTGCCAGATACGCAGTATTTT; CDR3: CASSVEPTVVPDTQYF
D: TRBD1; J: TRBJ1-5; V: TRBV6-5; size: .; DNA: TGTGCCAGCAGTAATAACAGGGGGCCTCAGCCCCAGCATTTT; CDR3: CASSNNRGPQPQHF
D: .; J: TRBJ1-4; V: TRBV11-2; size: .; DNA: TGTGCCAGCAGCGCCGTCAAGGGAACTAATGAAAAACTGTTTTTT; CDR3: CASSAVKGTNEKLFF
D: .; J: TRBJ2-1; V: TRBV5-4; size: .; DNA: TGTGCCAGCAGCTTGGCACAGTACAATGAGCAGTTCTTC; CDR3: CASSLAQYNEQFF
D: .; J: TRBJ2-7; V: TRBV28; size: .; DNA: TGTGCCAGCAGCTTCCGTGGGCAGCGAACCTACGAGCAGTACTTC; CDR3: CASSFRGQRTYEQYF
D: TRBD1; J: TRBJ1-5; V: TRBV11-2; size: .; DNA: TGTGCCAGCAGCTCGGGACAGTTTAATCAGCCCCAGCATTTT; CDR3: CASSSGQFNQPQHF
D: .; J: TRBJ1-2; V: TRBV15; size: .; DNA: TGTGCCACCAGCAGAACAGCCGGGACACTTGTAGATGGCTACACCTTC; CDR3: CATSRTAGTLVDGYTF
D: TRBD2; J: TRBJ2-5; V: TRBV2; size: .; DNA: TGTGCCAGCAGTTCTAGCGGGGGGGCCCTGGAGACCCAGTACTTC; CDR3: CASSSSGGALETQYF
D: TRBD2; J: TRBJ2-1; V: TRBV9; size: .; DNA: TGTGCCAGCAGTAGACTAGCCAATGAGCAGTTCTTC; CDR3: CASSRLANEQFF
D: .; J: TRBJ2-2; V: TRBV28; size: .; DNA: TGTGCCAGCAGTCTAGACAAAGGGTTCGACACCGGGGAGCTGTTTTTT; CDR3: CASSLDKGFDTGELFF
D: .; J: TRBJ2-1; V: TRBV7-2; size: .; DNA: TGTGCCAGCAGCCTGATGGGGGGCCGCGGTACCTACAATGAGCAGTTCTTC; CDR3: CASSLMGGRGTYNEQFF
D: TRBD2; J: TRBJ2-2; V: TRBV5-1; size: .; DNA: TGCGCCAGCAGCCGACATAATAGCGGGAGCACCGGGGAGCTGTTTTTT; CDR3: CASSRHNSGSTGELFF
D: .; J: TRBJ2-5; V: TRBV27; size: .; DNA: TGTGCCAGCAGTTTTTCGATCAGACCCGGGGGCATTCAAGAGACCCAGTACTTC; CDR3: CASSFSIRPGGIQETQYF
D: TRBD2; J: TRBJ2-5; V: TRBV7-8; size: .; DNA: TGTGCCAGCAGCTTAGCGCGGAGCGGGAGGATCCAAGAGACCCAGTACTTC; CDR3: CASSLARSGRIQETQYF
D: .; J: TRBJ1-2; V: TRBV2; size: .; DNA: TGTGCCAGCAGTTCCGACAGGCCAAACTATGGCTACACCTTC; CDR3: CASSSDRPNYGYTF
D: .; J: TRBJ2-2; V: TRBV7-9; size: .; DNA: TGTGCCAGCAGCTGGGGGTCCCTAACCGGGGAGCTGTTTTTT; CDR3: CASSWGSLTGELFF
D: .; J: TRBJ2-7; V: TRBV29-1; size: .; DNA: TGCAGCGTTGCAGTGGCCTACGAGCAGTACTTC; CDR3: CSVAVAYEQYF
D: .; J: TRBJ2-2; V: TRBV20-1; size: .; DNA: TGCAGTGCTAGTTACACAGGCGTTAAGAACACCGGGGAGCTGTTTTTT; CDR3: CSASYTGVKNTGELFF
D: TRBD2; J: TRBJ2-1; V: TRBV24-1; size: once; DNA: TGTGCCACCAGTGATGAATCGGGACTAGCGGGGAACAATGAGCAGTTCTTC; CDR3: CATSDESGLAGNNEQFF
D: .; J: TRBJ2-5; V: TRBV28; size: .; DNA: TGTGCCAGCAGCAATAAAGAATACGCGGTCCAAGAGACCCAGTACTTC; CDR3: CASSNKEYAVQETQYF
D: .; J: TRBJ1-4; V: TRBV6-5; size: .; DNA: TGTGCCAGCAGTTACTCCGGGGGCGGTGAAAAACTGTTTTTT; CDR3: CASSYSGGGEKLFF
D: .; J: TRBJ2-2; V: TRBV6-5; size: .; DNA: TGTGCCAGCAGTTCGCGGGTGGGGGCGAACACCGGGGAGCTGTTTTTT; CDR3: CASSSRVGANTGELFF
D: .; J: TRBJ1-3; V: TRBV5-5; size: .; DNA: TGTGCCAGCAGCTTGGTGGCCGGAAACACCATATATTTT; CDR3: CASSLVAGNTIYF
D: TRBD2; J: TRBJ2-7; V: TRBV6-5; size: .; DNA: TGTGCCAGCAGTTACCTAAGACTAGCGGGAACCTACGAGCAGTACTTC; CDR3: CASSYLRLAGTYEQYF